A single sample is the source of the 8 T cell receptor beta chains below, sequenced in a study of immune evolution from preneoplasia to lung adenocarcinoma. The method was immunoSEQ multiplex PCR; TCRdb's version includes in-frame clones alone and lacks a portion of them. The sample lists 6,000 to 7,500 clones, around 79% occurring once. The sequenced material came from FFPE minimally invasive lung adenocarcinoma tissue. These TCRs come from a person between 65 and 79 years old with lung adenocarcinoma.

J is TRBJ2-5 and V is TRBV9; D might be TRBD1 (5 bases). Trimming took off 0 bases at V and 0 bases at J, with 12 bases between the two ends. The CDR3 totals 16 residues. Germline V gene sequence: CDR1 SGDLS, CDR2 YYNGEE. The CDR3 region has the DNA TGTGCCAGCAGCGTAGGGGCAGGGAAGTACCAAGAGACCCAGTACTTC. Encoded protein: CASSVGAGKYQETQYF.

This clone has a single count. V gene TRBV5-1 combines with J gene TRBJ2-7; possibly TRBD1 or TRBD2 for D (5 bases each). This CDR3 has 15 amino acids. The V and J ends lost 0 bases and 5 bases respectively, with 15 bases between them. CDR1 is SGHRS and CDR2 is YFSETQ in the germline V gene. The CDR3 protein is CASSLVASRVDEQYF. The CDR3 DNA sequence: TGCGCCAGCAGCTTGGTGGCTAGCAGGGTCGACGAGCAGTACTTC. The full variable domain, in which reference TRBV5-1 and TRBJ2-7 provide the parts outside the CDR3, is KAGVTQTPRYLIKTRGQQVTLSCSPISGHRSVSWYQQTPGQGLQFLFEYFSETQRNKGNFPGRFSGRQFSNSRSEMNVSTLELGDSALYLCASSLVASRVDEQYFGPGTRLTVT.

The V and J genes are TRBV19 and TRBJ1-1, with D hard to call. Germline CDR1 and CDR2: LNHDA and SQIVND (reference sequence). Trimming removed 5 bases at V and 5 bases at J, with 12 bases between. This CDR3 is 13 amino acids long. CDR3 region: CASSLRAGTEAFF. DNA for the CDR3: TGTGCCAGTAGTCTAAGGGCAGGAACTGAAGCTTTCTTT.

This clone was recorded once. This chain joins TRBV7-5 and TRBJ2-7; TRBD1 is the table's D call and was not checked against the DNA. TRBV7-5 is marked as a pseudogene. CDR3 length: 17 residues. The CDR3 spells CVRSLAMTGGDWNEQYF. The CDR3 nucleotides read TGTGTCAGAAGCTTAGCGATGACAGGGGGCGATTGGAACGAGCAGTACTTC.

DNA of the CDR3: TGTGCCAGCAGTGCGACCGGGACAGGCCTCTATGGCTACACCTTC. It is translated as CASSATGTGLYGYTF. J is TRBJ1-2 and V is TRBV6-4, with TRBD1 matching over 8 bases. Germline CDR1 and CDR2: MRHNA and SNTAGT. The CDR3 contains 15 residues. V dropped 4 bases and J dropped 4; count of bases not matched to a gene: 8.

This clone was detected once. The V and J genes are TRBV6-1 and TRBJ1-5; 7 positions match TRBD1. V lost 6 bases to trimming and J lost 4 bases; unmatched junction nucleotides: 9. The CDR3 runs to 15 residues. CDR1 and CDR2 (germline): MNHNS, SASEGT. The CDR3 sequence is CASSIRTGVNQPQHF. Here the CDR3 DNA reads TGTGCCAGCAGCATACGGACAGGTGTAAATCAGCCCCAGCATTTT.

V is TRBV30 and J is TRBJ2-4, with TRBD1 matching 7 bases. After removal of 5 bases from V and 5 bases from J, the junction contained 0 bases not matched to a gene. CDR1 and CDR2 (germline): GTSNPN, SVGIG (reference sequence). The CDR3 length is 11 residues. In DNA, the CDR3 is TGTGCCTGGGGGACAGAAAACATTCAGTACTTC. It codes for CAWGTENIQYF.

The J gene is TRBJ1-1, the V gene TRBV19, with 7 bases identical to TRBD1. The germline gives CDR1 LNHDA, CDR2 SQIVND (reference sequence). With V trimmed by 5 bases and J by 1 base, 10 bases remained unmatched. The CDR3 sequence is 16 residues long. The DNA for the CDR3 is TGTGCCAGTAGTCCACGACAGGGAAGGGGGAACACTGAAGCTTTCTTT. It encodes CASSPRQGRGNTEAFF.